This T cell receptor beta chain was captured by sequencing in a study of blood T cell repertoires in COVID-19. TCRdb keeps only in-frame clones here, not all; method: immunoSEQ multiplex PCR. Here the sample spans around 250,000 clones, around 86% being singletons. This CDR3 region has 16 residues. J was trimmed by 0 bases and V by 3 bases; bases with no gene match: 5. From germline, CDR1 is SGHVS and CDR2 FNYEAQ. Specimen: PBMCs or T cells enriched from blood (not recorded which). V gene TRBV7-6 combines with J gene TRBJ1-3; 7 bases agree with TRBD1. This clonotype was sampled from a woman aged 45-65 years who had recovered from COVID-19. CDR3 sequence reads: CASSLDAGGSGNTIYF. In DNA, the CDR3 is TGTGCCAGCAGCTTGGATGCAGGGGGCTCTGGAAACACCATATATTTT.